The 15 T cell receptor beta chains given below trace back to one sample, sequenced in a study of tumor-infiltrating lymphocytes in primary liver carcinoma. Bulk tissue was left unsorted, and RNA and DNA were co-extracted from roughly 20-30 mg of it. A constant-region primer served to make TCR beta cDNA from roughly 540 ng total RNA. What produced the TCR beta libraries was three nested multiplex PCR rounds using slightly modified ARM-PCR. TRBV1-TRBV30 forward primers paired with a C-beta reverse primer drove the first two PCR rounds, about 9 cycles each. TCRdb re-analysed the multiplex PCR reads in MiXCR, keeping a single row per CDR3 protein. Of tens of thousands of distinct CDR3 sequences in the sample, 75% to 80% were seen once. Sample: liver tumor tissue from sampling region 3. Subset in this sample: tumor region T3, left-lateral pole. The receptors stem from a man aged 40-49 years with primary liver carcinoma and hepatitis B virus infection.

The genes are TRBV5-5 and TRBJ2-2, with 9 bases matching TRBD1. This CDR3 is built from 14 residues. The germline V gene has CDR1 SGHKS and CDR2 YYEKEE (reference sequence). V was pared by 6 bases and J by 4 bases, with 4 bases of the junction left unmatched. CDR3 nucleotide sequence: TGTGCCAGCAAGCAGACAGGGGGCACCGGGGAGCTGTTTTTT. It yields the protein CASKQTGGTGELFF. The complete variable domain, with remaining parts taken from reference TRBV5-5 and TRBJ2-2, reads DAGVTQSPTHLIKTRGQQVTLRCSPISGHKSVSWYQQVLGQGPQFIFQYYEKEERGRGNFPDRFSARQFPNYSSELNVNALLLGDSALYLCASKQTGGTGELFFGEGSRLTVL.

CDR3 loop: CAWSGHTNQLLHF. CDR3 nucleotides: TGTGCCTGGAGTGGCCATACAAATCAGCTCCTGCATTTT. V usage is TRBV30 and J usage is TRBJ1-5; no definite D call. Deletions cut 1 base from V and 15 bases from J, with 19 bases between. CDR3 length: 13 amino acids. Germline V gene lookup returns CDR1 GTSNPN and CDR2 SVGIG (reference sequence).

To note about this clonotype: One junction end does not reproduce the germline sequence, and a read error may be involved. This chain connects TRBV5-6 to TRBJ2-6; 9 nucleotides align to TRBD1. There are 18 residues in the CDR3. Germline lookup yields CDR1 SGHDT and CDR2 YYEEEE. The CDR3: CAISLLGTGRTGANVLTF. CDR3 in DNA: TGTGCCATCAGCCTACTTGGGACAGGGAGAACTGGGGCCAACGTCCTGACTTTC.

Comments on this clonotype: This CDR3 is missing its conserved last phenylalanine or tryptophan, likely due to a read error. Written as DNA, the CDR3 is TGCGCCAGCAGCCAAGATCATAGTAATCAGTCCCAGCATATT. This encodes CASSQDHSNQSQHI. The chain has TRBV4-3 and TRBJ1-5, with unresolved D. The V gene's germline CDR1 is LGHNA and CDR2 YSLEER. This CDR3 is 14 amino acids long.

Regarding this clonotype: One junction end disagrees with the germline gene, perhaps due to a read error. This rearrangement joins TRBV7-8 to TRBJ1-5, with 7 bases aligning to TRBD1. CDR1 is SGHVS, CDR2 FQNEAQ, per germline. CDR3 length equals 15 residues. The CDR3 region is CVSSLEGGGNQPQHF. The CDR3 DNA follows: TGTGTCAGCAGCTTAGAAGGGGGCGGGAATCAGCCCCAACATTTT.

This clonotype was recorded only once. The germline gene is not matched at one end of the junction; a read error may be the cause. This CDR3 is CASSLELLAAMNEQFF. Here the CDR3 DNA reads TGTGCCAGCAGCTTAGAGCTCCTGGCGGCAATGAATGAACAGTTCTTC. The chain is built from TRBV11-2 and TRBJ2-1; D ambiguous. The CDR3 is 16 residues long. The germline V gene encodes CDR1 SGHAT and CDR2 FQNNGV. The full variable domain, its missing parts supplied by reference TRBV11-2 and TRBJ2-1, is EAGVAQSPRYKIIEKRQSVAFWCNPISGHATLYWYQQILGQGPKLLIQFQNNGVVDDSQLPKDRFSAERLKGVDSTLKIQPAKLEDSAVYLCASSLELLAAMNEQFFGPGTRLTVL.

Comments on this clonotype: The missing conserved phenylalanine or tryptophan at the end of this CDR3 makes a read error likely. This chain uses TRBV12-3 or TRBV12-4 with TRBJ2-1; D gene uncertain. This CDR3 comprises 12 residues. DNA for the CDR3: TGTGCCAGAAGTTTTCGCGGACATGAGCAGTTCCTC. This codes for CARSFRGHEQFL.

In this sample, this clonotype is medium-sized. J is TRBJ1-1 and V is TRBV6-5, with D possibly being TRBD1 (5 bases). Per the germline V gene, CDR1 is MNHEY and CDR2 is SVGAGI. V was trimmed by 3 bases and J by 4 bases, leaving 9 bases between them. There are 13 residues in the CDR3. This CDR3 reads CASSYRGSTEAFF. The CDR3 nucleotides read TGTGCCAGCAGTTATAGGGGAAGCACTGAAGCTTTCTTT.

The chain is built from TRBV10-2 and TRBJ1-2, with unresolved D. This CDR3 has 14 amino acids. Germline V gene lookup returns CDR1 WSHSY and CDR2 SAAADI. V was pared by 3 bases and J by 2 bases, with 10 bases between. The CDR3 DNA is TGCGCCAGCAGTGAATCGGGCATAAACTATGGCTACACCTTC. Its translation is CASSESGINYGYTF.

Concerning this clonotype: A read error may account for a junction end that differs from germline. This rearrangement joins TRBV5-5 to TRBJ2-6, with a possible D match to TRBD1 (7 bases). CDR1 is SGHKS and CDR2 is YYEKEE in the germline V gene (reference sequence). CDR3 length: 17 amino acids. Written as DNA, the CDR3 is TGTGCCAGCAGCTTATGGAGGGGGCTTGCTGGGGCCAACGTCCTAACTTTC. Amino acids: CASSLWRGLAGANVLTF.

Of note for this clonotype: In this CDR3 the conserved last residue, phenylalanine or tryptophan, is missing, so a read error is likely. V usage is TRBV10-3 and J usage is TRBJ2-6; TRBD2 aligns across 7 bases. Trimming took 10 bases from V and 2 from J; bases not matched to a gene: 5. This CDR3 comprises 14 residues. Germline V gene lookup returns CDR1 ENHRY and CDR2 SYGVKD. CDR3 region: CATRGETGANVLTY. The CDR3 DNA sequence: TGTGCCACTCGGGGGGAGACTGGGGCCAACGTCCTGACTTAC.

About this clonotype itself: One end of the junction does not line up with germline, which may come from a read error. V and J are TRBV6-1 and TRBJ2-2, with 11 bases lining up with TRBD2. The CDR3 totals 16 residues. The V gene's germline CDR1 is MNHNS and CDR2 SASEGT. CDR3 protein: CASGGLADERTWELFF. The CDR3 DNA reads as TGTGCCAGTGGGGGACTAGCGGACGAACGCACCTGGGAGCTGTTTTTT.

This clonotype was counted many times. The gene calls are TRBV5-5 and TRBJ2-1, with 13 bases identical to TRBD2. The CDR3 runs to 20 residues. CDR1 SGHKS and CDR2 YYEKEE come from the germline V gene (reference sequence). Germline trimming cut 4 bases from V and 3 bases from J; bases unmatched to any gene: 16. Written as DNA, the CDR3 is TGTGCCAGCAGCACAGAACCGGGACTAGCGGGAAGTGTACTCTACAATGAGCAGTTCTTC. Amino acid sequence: CASSTEPGLAGSVLYNEQFF.

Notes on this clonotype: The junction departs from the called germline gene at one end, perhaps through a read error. CDR3 protein: CARSTTSGSFYEQYF. The DNA for the CDR3 is TGCGCCCGCAGCACGACCAGCGGGAGCTTCTACGAGCAGTACTTC. The chain joins TRBV5-1 to TRBJ2-7; 8 bases align to TRBD2. CDR1 and CDR2 from the germline V gene are SGHRS and YFSETQ. The CDR3 runs to 15 residues.

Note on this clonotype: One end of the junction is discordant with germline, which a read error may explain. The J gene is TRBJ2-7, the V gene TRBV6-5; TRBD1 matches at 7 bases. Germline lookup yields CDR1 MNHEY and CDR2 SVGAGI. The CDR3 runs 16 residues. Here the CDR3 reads CASRLGQAASFYKHYF. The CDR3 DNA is TGTGCCAGCAGGCTCGGACAGGCAGCATCCTTTTACAAGCACTACTTC.